A selection of T cell receptor beta chains follows, all from one sample in a study of shared clonotypes between healthy human individuals. TCRdb's table, derived via immunoSEQ multiplex PCR, lists solely in-frame clones and lacks some. The sample yields around 510,000 clones, about 96% seen once. The sequenced sample consisted of naive CD4+ T cells sorted from blood. These receptors were collected from a woman aged 25 to 39 in good health. Each CDR3 is given with its conserved first and last residue. D genes are given only for firm matches.

v_gene: TRBV5-8; d_gene: .; j_gene: TRBJ1-2; CDR3nt: TGTGCCAGCAGCTTGGGACAACGAACTCACTATGGCTACACCTTC; CDR3aa: CASSLGQRTHYGYTF
v_gene: TRBV28; d_gene: TRBD2; j_gene: TRBJ2-1; CDR3nt: TGTGCCAGCAGTTTACCCCCAGTTAGGGAGCGGGAGCGGGGCCCGAGCTCCTACAATGAGCAGTTCTTC; CDR3aa: CASSLPPVRERERGPSSYNEQFF
v_gene: TRBV2; d_gene: TRBD2; j_gene: TRBJ2-2; CDR3nt: TGTGCCAGCAGTGTCCTAGCGGGAGGGCCGTCCGGGGAGCTGTTTTTT; CDR3aa: CASSVLAGGPSGELFF
v_gene: TRBV4-1; d_gene: .; j_gene: TRBJ2-1; CDR3nt: TGCGCCAGCAGCCCGCTAGCGTTGAGCTCCTACAATGAGCAGTTCTTC; CDR3aa: CASSPLALSSYNEQFF
v_gene: TRBV7-2; d_gene: .; j_gene: TRBJ1-3; CDR3nt: TGTGCCAGCAGCTTATACGTAAACACCATATATTTT; CDR3aa: CASSLYVNTIYF
v_gene: TRBV7-2; d_gene: TRBD1; j_gene: TRBJ1-3; CDR3nt: TGTGCCAGCAGCTCATTTACCGGGACAGAAAGAAACACCATATATTTT; CDR3aa: CASSSFTGTERNTIYF
v_gene: TRBV10-3; d_gene: TRBD2; j_gene: TRBJ2-7; CDR3nt: TGTGCCATCGCGGGGCTAGCGGGAGTCGAGCAGTACTTC; CDR3aa: CAIAGLAGVEQYF
v_gene: TRBV5-1; d_gene: .; j_gene: TRBJ1-5; CDR3nt: TGCGCCAGCAGCTTCGGGGGAAGCAATCAGCCCCAGCATTTT; CDR3aa: CASSFGGSNQPQHF
v_gene: TRBV15; d_gene: TRBD2; j_gene: TRBJ2-5; CDR3nt: TGTGCCACCAGTAGGACTAGCGGGAGGTTAGAGACCCAGTACTTC; CDR3aa: CATSRTSGRLETQYF
v_gene: TRBV5-8; d_gene: TRBD1; j_gene: TRBJ2-7; CDR3nt: TGTGCCAGCAGGTACAGGGGGAATTCTTACGAGCAGTACTTC; CDR3aa: CASRYRGNSYEQYF